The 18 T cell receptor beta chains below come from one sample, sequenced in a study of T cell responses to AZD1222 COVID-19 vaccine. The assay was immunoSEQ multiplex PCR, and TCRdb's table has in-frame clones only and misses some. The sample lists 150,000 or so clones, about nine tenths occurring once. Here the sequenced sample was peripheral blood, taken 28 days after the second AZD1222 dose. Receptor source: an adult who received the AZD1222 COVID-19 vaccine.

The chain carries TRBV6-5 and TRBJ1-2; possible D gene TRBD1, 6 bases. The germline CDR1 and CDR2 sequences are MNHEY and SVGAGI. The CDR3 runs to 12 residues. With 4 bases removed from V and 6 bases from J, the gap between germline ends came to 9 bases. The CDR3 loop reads CASSSYRDGYTF. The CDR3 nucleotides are TGTGCCAGCAGTTCATACAGGGATGGCTACACCTTC.

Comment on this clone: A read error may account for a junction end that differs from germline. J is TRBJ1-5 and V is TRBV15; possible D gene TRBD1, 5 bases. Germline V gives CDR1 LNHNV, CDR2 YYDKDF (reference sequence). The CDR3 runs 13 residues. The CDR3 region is CATSRDRTQLGEF. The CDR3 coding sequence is TGTGCCACCAGCAGAGATAGGACACAATTAGGAGAATTT.

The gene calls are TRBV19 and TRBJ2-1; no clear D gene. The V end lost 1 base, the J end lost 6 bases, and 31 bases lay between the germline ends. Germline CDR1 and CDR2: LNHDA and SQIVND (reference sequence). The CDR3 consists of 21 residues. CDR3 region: CASSIVLTRLLPISYLNEQFF. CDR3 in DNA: TGTGCCAGTAGTATAGTTTTGACAAGGCTCTTACCTATCTCGTACCTCAATGAGCAGTTCTTC.

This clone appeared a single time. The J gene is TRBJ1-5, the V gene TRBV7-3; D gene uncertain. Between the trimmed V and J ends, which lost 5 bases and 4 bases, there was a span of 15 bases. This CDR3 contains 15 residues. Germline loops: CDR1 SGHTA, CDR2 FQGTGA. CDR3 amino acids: CASSAPQGQNQPQHF. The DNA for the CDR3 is TGTGCCAGCAGCGCGCCCCAAGGGCAAAATCAGCCCCAGCATTTT.

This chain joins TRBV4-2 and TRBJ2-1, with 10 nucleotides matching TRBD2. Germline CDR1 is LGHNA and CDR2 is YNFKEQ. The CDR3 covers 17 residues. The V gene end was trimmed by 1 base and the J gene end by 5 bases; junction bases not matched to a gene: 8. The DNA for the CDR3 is TGTGCCAGCAGCCAAGCCGGGCCTAGCGGGAGTGACAATGAGCAGTTCTTC. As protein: CASSQAGPSGSDNEQFF.

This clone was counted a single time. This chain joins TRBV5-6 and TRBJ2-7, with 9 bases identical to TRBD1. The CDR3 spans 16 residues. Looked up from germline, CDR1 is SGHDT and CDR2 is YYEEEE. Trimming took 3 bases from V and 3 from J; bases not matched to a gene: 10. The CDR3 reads CASSWGMTGGSYEQYF. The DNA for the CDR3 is TGTGCCAGCAGCTGGGGGATGACAGGGGGAAGCTACGAGCAGTACTTC.

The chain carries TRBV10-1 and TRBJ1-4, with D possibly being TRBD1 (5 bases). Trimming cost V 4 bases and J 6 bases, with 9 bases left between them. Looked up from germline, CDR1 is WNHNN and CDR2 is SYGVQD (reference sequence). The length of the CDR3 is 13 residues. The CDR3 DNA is TGCGCCAGCAGTGCAGGGTTTGATGAAAAACTGTTTTTT. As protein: CASSAGFDEKLFF.

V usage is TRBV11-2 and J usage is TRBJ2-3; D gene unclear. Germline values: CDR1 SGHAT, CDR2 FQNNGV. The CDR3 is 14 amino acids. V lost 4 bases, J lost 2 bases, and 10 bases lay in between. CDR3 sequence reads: CASSSRTLTDTQYF. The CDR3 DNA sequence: TGTGCCAGCAGCTCTAGGACCCTCACAGATACGCAGTATTTT.

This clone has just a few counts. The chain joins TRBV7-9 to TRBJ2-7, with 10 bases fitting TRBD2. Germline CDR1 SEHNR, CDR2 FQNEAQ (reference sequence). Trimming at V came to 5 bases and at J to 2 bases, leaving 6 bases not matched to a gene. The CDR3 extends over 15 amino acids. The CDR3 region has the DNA TGTGCCAGCAGCCCCGGACTAGCGGAACCCTACGAGCAGTACTTC. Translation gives CASSPGLAEPYEQYF.

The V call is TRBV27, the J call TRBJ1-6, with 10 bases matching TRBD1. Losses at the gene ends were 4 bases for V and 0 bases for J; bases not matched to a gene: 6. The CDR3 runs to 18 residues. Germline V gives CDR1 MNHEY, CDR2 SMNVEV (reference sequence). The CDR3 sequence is CASSSLRDRGSYNSPLHF. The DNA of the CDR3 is TGTGCCAGCAGTTCCCTTCGGGACAGGGGCTCCTATAATTCACCCCTCCACTTT.

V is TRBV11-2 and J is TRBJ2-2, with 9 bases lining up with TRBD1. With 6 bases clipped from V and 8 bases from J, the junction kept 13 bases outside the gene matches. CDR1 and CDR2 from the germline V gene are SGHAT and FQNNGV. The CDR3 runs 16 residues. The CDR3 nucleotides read TGTGCCAGCAGGAGAGGGACAGGGATCACTCCGGGGGAGCTGTTTTTT. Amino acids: CASRRGTGITPGELFF.

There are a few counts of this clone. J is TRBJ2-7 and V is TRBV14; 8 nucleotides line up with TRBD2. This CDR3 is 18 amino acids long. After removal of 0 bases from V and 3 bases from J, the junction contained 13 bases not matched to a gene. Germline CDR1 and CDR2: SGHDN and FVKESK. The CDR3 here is CASSQDSEGLGNIYEQYF. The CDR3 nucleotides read TGTGCCAGCAGCCAAGATTCGGAGGGACTAGGGAACATCTACGAGCAGTACTTC.

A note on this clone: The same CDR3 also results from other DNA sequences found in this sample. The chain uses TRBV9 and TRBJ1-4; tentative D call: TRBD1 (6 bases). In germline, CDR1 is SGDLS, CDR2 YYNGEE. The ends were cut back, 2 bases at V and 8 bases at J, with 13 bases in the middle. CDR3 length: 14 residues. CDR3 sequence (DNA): TGTGCCAGCAGCGTCACAGGGTCTGGCGAAAAACTGTTTTTT. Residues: CASSVTGSGEKLFF.

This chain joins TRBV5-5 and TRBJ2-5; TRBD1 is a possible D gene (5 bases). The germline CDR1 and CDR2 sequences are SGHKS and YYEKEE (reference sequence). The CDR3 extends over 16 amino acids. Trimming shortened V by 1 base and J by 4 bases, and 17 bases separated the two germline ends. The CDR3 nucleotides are TGTGCCAGCAGCTTGTTTCAGGGTGGGGTGGCAGAGACCCAGTACTTC. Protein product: CASSLFQGGVAETQYF.

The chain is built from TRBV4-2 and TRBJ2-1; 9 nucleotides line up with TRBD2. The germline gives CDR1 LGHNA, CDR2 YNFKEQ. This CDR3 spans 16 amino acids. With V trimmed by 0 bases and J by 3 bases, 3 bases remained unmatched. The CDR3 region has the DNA TGTGCCAGCAGCCAAGAAGGCGGGAGGGACTACAATGAGCAGTTCTTC. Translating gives CASSQEGGRDYNEQFF.

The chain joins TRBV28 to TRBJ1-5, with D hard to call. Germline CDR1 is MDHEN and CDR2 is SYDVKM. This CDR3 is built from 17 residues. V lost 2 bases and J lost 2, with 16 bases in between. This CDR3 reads CASSLRSGPGGNQPQHF. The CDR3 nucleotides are TGTGCCAGCAGTTTACGATCCGGGCCGGGCGGCAATCAGCCCCAGCATTTT.

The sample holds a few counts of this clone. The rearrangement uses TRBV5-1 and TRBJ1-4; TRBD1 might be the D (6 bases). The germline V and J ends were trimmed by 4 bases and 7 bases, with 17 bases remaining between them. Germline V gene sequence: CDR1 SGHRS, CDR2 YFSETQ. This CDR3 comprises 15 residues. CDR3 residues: CASSLTGGRPEKLFF. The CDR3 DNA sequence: TGCGCCAGCAGCCTCACGGGGGGCAGACCTGAAAAACTGTTTTTT.

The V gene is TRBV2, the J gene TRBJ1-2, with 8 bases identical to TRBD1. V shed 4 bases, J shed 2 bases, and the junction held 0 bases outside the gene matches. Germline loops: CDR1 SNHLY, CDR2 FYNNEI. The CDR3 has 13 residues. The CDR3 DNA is TGTGCCAGCAGTGGGACAGGGAACTATGGCTACACCTTC. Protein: CASSGTGNYGYTF.